This TCR beta chain stems from a study of blood T cell repertoires in COVID-19 (dated by TCRdb to between 2020 and 2021). Describing the broader study: Samples covering the acute and convalescent phases of COVID-19 were provided by collaborators in the United States, Italy and Spain. The material from the prospective study consisted of cDNA or gDNA derived from T cells, B-cell-depleted T cells, or PBMCs. Deeply sampled blood TCRbeta repertoires from subjects exposed to, actively infected with, or recovered from COVID-19 were included in the dataset. A freely available public database, intended as a resource for researchers studying the immune response to SARS-CoV-2, is where the repertoires were released. The samples were drawn from the first 160 participants of the ongoing ImmuneRACE study and from roughly 1,300 subjects provided by 6 global collaborators. A de-identified subject ID, COVID-19 status, age in years and sex were almost always included in the sample metadata. Where available, HLA class I and class II types were taken from metadata supplied by the sample provider and were not determined by assay-based typing.

Results and caveats for the whole study, not just this receptor: How much clinical and demographic metadata was included differed by source and by participant, and the metadata was provided uncurated.

At one collaborating source in Seattle, patients were enrolled during active infection and were followed longitudinally through the course of disease. Whole blood was collected in K2EDTA tubes by collaborating institutions according to the institutions' own protocols. For TCRbeta analysis, collaborators shipped samples in one of three forms: frozen whole blood, isolated PBMCs, or DNA extracted from either of those sample types. Concerning this clone: Its binding antigen is unknown. No much larger clonotype is one base removed from it; base qualities were not supplied.

V lost 5 bases and J lost 1 base, and the count of bases not matched to a germline gene is 8. Looking up the germline V gene yields CDR1 SGHRS and CDR2 YFSETQ. From the cysteine through the phenylalanine, the CDR3 covers 16 amino acids. The read is trimmed to its CDR3 DNA, 48 bases read in frame from base 1. TCRbeta CDR3 regions were amplified from genomic DNA using the immunoSEQ Assay, a bias-controlled multiplex PCR. The authors' pipeline ran thus. The number of nucleated cells in each sample was estimated by amplification of reference gene primers within the assay. To quantify the absolute abundance of each unique TCRbeta CDR3 rearrangement, sequence reads were collapsed and filtered. Productive Simpson clonality was computed per sample as the square root of Simpson's diversity index over productive rearrangements. Here the immuneACCESS table is served through TCRdb, limited to in-frame sequences with V and J called. Missing clones are a known gap in these copies; in checked studies unresolved V genes cover under half, and the rest lacks a known reason. The D gene and trimming were derived from the DNA, and the V and J assignments and clone size from that table. Present in this sample are over 250,000 clones, 88% of which were seen just once. Of the sample, around 9.6% falls within the top ten clones.

This clonotype originated in a woman in her 70s with COVID-19, enrolled during active disease. The material sequenced was peripheral blood. Recombination joined TRBV5-1 with TRBJ2-2, and 7 bases in between align with TRBD2. For the CDR3, the sequence is CASSPRPSGNTGELFF. Here is the DNA: TGCGCCAGCAGTCCGAGACCTAGCGGGAACACCGGGGAGCTGTTTTTT.